This T cell receptor beta chain was recovered during a study of blood T cells in healthy people across ages. A J-beta primer mix and a sample-barcoded 5' primer were used in a second PCR of roughly 7 to 12 cycles. Tagging of each cDNA molecule was performed by a template-switch adaptor with 12 random nucleotides. TCRdb reanalysed the 5' RACE reads using MiXCR and keeps one entry per CDR3 protein. This repertoire shows 650,000 to 900,000 distinct CDR3 sequences, 62% found once; its top ten account for 25% to 35%. Study results and caveats: Diversity estimated from one million T cells was considered an underestimate. Both naive CD4+ cell counts and diversity were greater in long-lived donors than in aged donors.

There are a few counts of this clonotype. Its specificity is unknown. V lost 2 bases and J 5 bases, leaving 9 bases between the germline ends. The CDR3 is 13 amino acids. The germline V gene has CDR1 MNHEY and CDR2 SVGEGT. Healthy Caucasian individuals from Russia aged about 6 to 95 were enrolled as donors. The sequenced material came from blood. The sequence came from a man younger than 45 in good health. The V call is TRBV6-2 or TRBV6-3, the J call TRBJ1-2; D possibly corresponds to TRBD1 (6 bases). The CDR3 DNA sequence: TGTGCCAGCAGTTACGGGGGCTGGTATGGCTACACCTTC. Its translation is CASSYGGWYGYTF.